This note documents a single T cell receptor (beta chain) sequence. What it recognizes is unknown. The beta constant-region primer was an equimolar mix of two oligonucleotides covering TRBC1 and TRBC2. Nested alpha and beta constant-region primers with the SP2 primer drove four PCR rounds on ligated cDNA. MiXCR, run by TCRdb on the UMI-ligation and nested PCR reads, gives a single entry per CDR3 protein. The sample shows under 150,000 distinct CDR3 sequences, 15% to 25% of them seen only once. CMV status came from CD4+ T cell IFNgamma after overnight CMV lysate stimulation of fresh PBMCs. After CD4 positive bead selection, the CD4-negative fraction gave CD8 T cells. Cells stained for CD3, CD4, CD8, CD45RA, CD27 and viability were sorted into four CD45RA/CD27 subsets. This sample is part of a study of naive and memory T cell subsets. Whole-study results and caveats: A few larger clonotypes appeared in naive repertoires, especially CD8, possibly memory cells re-expressing CD45RA. In naive cells, over 85% of TCR sequences were seen only once.

This CDR3 spans 15 amino acids. Germline V gene data show CDR1 as MDHEN and CDR2 as SYDVKM. Trimming removed 3 bases at V and 1 base at J, with 13 bases between. The chain recombines TRBV28 with TRBJ2-7; D possibly uses TRBD1 or TRBD2 (5 bases each). This clonotype was obtained from a human donor in good health. The source material was naive CD8+ T cells from blood. The CDR3 region is CASSLSGLQSYEQYF. For the CDR3, the DNA is TGTGCCAGCAGTTTGTCGGGGCTACAATCCTACGAGCAGTACTTC.